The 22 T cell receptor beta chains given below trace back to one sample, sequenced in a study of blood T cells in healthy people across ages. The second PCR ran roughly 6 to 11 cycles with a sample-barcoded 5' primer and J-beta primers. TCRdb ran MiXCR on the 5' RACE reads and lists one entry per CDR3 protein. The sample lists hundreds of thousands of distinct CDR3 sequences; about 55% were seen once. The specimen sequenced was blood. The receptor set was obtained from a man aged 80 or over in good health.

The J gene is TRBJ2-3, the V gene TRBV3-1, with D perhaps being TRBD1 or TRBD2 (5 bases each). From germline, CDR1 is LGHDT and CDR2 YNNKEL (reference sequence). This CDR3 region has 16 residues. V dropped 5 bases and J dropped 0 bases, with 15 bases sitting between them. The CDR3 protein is CASSTFRDGSTDTQYF. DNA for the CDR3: TGTGCCAGCAGCACATTCCGGGACGGAAGCACAGATACGCAGTATTTT.

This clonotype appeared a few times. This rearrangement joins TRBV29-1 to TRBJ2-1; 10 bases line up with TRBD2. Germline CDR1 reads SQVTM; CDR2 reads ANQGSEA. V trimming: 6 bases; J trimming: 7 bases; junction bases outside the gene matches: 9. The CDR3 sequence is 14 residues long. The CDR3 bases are TGCAGCGTCCGACCGGGACTAGCGTGGAATGAGCAGTTCTTC. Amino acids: CSVRPGLAWNEQFF.

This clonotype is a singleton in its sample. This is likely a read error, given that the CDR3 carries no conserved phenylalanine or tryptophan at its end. CDR3 sequence: CSVEFTTGNFYEQYL. The CDR3 bases are TGCAGCGTTGAATTCACGACAGGGAACTTTTACGAGCAGTACTTA. The gene calls are TRBV29-1 and TRBJ2-7; 7 bases line up with TRBD1. This CDR3 comprises 15 residues. Germline V CDR1 and CDR2: SQVTM, ANQGSEA. Trimming at V came to 2 bases and at J to 4 bases, leaving 11 bases not matched to a gene.

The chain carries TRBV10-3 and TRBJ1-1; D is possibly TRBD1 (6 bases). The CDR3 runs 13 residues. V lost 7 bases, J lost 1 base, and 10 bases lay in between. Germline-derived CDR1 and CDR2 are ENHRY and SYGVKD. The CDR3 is CAITEGGNTEAFF. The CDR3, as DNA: TGTGCCATCACCGAGGGGGGGAACACTGAAGCTTTCTTT.

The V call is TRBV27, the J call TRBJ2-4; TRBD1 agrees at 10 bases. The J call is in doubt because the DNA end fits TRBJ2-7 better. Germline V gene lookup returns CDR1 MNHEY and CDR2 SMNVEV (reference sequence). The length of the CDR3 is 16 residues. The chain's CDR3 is CASSLPTGGLSYEQYF. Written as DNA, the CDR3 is TGTGCCAGCAGTTTACCGACAGGGGGCCTCTCCTACGAGCAGTACTTC.

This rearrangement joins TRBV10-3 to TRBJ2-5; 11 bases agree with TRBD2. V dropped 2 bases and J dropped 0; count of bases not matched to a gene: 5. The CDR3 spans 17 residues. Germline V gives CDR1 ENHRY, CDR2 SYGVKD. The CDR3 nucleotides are TGTGCCATCAGTGAGGGCTCTAGCGGGGGGTACCAAGAGACCCAGTACTTC. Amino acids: CAISEGSSGGYQETQYF.

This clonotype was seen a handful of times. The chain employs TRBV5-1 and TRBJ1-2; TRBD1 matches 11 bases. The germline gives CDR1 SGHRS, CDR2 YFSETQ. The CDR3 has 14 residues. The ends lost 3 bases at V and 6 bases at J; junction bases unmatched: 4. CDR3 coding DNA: TGCGCCAGCAGCTACGGACAGGGGGCAAATGGCTACACCTTC. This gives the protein CASSYGQGANGYTF.

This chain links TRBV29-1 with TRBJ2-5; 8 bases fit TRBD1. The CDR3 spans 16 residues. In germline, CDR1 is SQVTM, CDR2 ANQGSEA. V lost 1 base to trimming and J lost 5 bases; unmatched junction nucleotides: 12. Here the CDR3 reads CSVEVPRTGMSETQYF. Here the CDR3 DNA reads TGCAGCGTTGAAGTCCCTAGGACAGGGATGAGCGAGACCCAGTACTTC.

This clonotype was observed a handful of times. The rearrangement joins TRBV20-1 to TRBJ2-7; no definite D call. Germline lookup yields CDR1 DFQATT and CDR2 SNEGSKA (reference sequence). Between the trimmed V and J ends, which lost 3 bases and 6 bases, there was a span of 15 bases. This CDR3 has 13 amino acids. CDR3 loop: CSARDVHHFEQYF. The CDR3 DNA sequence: TGCAGTGCTAGGGATGTCCACCACTTCGAGCAGTACTTC.

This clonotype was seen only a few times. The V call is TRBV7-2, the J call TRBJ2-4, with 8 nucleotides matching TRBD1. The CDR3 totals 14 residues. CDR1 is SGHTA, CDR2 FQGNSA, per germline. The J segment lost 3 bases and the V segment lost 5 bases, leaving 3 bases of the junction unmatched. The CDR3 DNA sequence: TGTGCCAGCAGCGCAGGGGGCGGCAAAAACATTCAGTACTTC. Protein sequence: CASSAGGGKNIQYF. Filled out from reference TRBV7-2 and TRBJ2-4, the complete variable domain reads GAGVSQSPSNKVTEKGKDVELRCDPISGHTALYWYRQSLGQGLEFLIYFQGNSAPDKSGLPSDRFSAERTGGSVSTLTIQRTQQEDSAVYLCASSAGGGKNIQYFGAGTRLSVL.

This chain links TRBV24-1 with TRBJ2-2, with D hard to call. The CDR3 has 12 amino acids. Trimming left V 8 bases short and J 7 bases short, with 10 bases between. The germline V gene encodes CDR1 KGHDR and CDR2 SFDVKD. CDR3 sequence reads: CATNRRFGELFF. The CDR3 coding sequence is TGTGCCACCAATCGTCGATTCGGGGAGCTGTTTTTT.

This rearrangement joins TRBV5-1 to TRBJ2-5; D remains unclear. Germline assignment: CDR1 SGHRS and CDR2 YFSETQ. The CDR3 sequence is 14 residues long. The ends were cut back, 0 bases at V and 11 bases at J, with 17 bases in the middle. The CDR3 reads CASSLAATSNEQYF. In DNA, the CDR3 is TGCGCCAGCAGCTTGGCCGCCACATCCAATGAGCAGTACTTC.

The CDR3 spells CASSLDLRINEQYF. In DNA form, the CDR3 reads TGTGCCAGCAGCTTAGATTTGCGAATTAACGAGCAGTACTTC. The chain recombines TRBV7-9 with TRBJ2-7; D not resolved. Trimming took off 1 base at V and 5 bases at J, with 12 bases between the two ends. Germline values: CDR1 SEHNR, CDR2 FQNEAQ (reference sequence). This CDR3 has 14 residues.

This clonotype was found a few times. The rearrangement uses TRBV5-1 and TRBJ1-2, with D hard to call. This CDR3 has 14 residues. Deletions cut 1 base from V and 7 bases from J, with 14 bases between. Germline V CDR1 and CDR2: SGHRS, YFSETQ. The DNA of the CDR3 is TGCGCCAGCAGCTTGTCGCAGACAACTGGTGGCTACACCTTC. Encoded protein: CASSLSQTTGGYTF.

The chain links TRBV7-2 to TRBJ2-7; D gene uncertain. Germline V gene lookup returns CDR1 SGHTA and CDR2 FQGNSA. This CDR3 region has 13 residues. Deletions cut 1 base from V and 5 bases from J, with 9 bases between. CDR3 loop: CASSLEFRNEQYF. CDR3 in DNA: TGTGCCAGCAGCTTAGAGTTCCGGAACGAGCAGTACTTC.

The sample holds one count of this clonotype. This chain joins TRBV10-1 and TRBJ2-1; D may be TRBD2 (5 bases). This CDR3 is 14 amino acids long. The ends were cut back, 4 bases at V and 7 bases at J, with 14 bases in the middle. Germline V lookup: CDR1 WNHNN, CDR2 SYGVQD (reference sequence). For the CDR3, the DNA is TGCGCCAGCAGTGCGAGGCCGGGGATGAATGAGCAGTTCTTC. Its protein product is CASSARPGMNEQFF.

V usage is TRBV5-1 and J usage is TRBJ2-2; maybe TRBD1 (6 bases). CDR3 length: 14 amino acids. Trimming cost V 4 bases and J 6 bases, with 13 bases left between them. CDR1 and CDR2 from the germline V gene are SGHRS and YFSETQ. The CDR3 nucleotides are TGCGCCAGCAGCCGTTCAGGGGAACCCGGGGAGCTGTTTTTT. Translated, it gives CASSRSGEPGELFF.

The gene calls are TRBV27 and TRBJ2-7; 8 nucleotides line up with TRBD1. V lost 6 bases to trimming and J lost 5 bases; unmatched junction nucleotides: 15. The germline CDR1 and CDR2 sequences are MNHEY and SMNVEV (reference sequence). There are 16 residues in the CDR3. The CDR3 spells CASSLIGRTGSHEQYF. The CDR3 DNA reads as TGTGCCAGCAGCTTAATAGGGCGGACAGGGTCCCACGAGCAGTACTTC.

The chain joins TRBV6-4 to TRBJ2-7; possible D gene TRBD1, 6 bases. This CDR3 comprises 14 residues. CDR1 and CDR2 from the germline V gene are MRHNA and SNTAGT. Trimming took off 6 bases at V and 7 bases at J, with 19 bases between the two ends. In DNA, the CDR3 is TGTGCCAGCAGAGGCGACAGGAATAACAATGAGCAGTACTTC. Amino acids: CASRGDRNNNEQYF.

The CDR3 protein is CASNLGQGNMNTEAFF. In DNA, the CDR3 is TGTGCCAGCAATCTGGGGCAGGGAAACATGAACACTGAAGCTTTCTTT. The V call is TRBV12-3 or TRBV12-4, the J call TRBJ1-1; D might be TRBD1 (5 bases). The CDR3 has 16 amino acids. The V gene lost 7 bases and the J gene lost 0 bases, with 18 bases spanning the gap.

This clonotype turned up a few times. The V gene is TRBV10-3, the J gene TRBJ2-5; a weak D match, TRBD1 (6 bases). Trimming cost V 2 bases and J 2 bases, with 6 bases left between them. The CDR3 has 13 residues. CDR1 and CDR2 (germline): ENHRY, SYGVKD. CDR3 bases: TGTGCCATCAGTGAGAGGGGGCAAGAGACCCAGTACTTC. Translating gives CAISERGQETQYF.

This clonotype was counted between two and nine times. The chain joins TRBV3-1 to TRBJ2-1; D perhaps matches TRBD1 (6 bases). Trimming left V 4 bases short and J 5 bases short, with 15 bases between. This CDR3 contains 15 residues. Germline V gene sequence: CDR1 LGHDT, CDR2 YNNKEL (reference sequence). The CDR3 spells CASSLLRTANNEQFF. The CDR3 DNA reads TGTGCCAGCAGCCTCTTGCGGACAGCCAACAATGAGCAGTTCTTC.